Sequencing of this T cell receptor beta chain was carried out in a study of cytomegalovirus exposure and HLA in healthy donors. Overall study: Researchers previously reported finding 90 million to 130 million unique TCR beta sequences from about 170 million T cells.

In the PCR, 60 Vbeta and 13 Jbeta primers were used. Clones were read by immunoSEQ multiplex PCR, and TCRdb kept only the in-frame ones, dropping some. The sample has 120,000 or so clones, 50% to 75% seen once; the top ten hold roughly 8.6%. CDR3 length: 18 residues. The V end was cut by 0 bases, the J end by 4 bases, with 19 bases between. In germline, CDR1 is SGDLS, CDR2 YYNGEE. The source material was PBMCs. The origin of this receptor is a woman aged 40 to 50 in good health and CMV-seropositive. J is TRBJ2-2 and V is TRBV9; TRBD2 is a possible D gene (7 bases). This chain's CDR3 is CASSVEGGRGGATGELFF. Written as DNA, the CDR3 is TGTGCCAGCAGCGTAGAGGGGGGAAGGGGGGGAGCCACCGGGGAGCTGTTTTTT.